This T cell receptor beta chain was retrieved from a study of CD8 T cells in Susac syndrome. The germline V gene has CDR1 SGHAT and CDR2 FQNNGV. V dropped 0 bases and J dropped 9 bases, with 0 bases sitting between them. There are 10 residues in the CDR3. Sequencing of TCR beta covered CD8+ and CD4+ T cells obtained from blood. Bulk CD8+ and CD4+ cells came from magnetic negative isolation; CD8+ TEMRA by FACS. This clonotype was counted only a few times. An input of about 0.5 to 1 ug of RNA was subjected to reverse transcription using random hexamers. The method of amplification for TCR beta CDR3 was immunoSEQ multiplex PCR, covering 54 Vbeta and 13 Jbeta. Using its own MiXCR run on the immunoSEQ multiplex PCR reads, TCRdb lists one record per CDR3 protein. The sample contains tens of thousands of distinct CDR3 sequences, around 94% of which appear only once.

The sequence was collected from a human donor in good health. Sequenced input: CD8+ T cells from PBMCs. V and J are TRBV11-2 and TRBJ2-1; D gene uncertain. The CDR3 is CASSLDEQFF. The CDR3 region has the DNA TGTGCCAGCAGCTTAGATGAGCAGTTCTTC.